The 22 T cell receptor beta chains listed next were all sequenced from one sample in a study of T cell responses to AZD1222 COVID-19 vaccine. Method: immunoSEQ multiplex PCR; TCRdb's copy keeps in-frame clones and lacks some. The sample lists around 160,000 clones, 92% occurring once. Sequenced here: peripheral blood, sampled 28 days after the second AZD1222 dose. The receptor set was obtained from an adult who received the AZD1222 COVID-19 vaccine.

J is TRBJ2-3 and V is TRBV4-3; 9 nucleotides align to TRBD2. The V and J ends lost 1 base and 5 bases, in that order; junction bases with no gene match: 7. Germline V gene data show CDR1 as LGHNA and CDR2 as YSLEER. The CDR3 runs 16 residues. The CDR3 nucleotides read TGCGCCAGCAGCCAAGGAGGGACTAGCAAGGGAGATACGCAGTATTTT. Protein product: CASSQGGTSKGDTQYF.

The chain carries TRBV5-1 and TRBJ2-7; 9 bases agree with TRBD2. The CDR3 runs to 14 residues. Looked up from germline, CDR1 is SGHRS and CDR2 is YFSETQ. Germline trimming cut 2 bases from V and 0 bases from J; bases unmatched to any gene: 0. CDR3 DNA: TGCGCCAGCAGCTTTAGCGGGAGCTCCTACGAGCAGTACTTC. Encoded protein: CASSFSGSSYEQYF.

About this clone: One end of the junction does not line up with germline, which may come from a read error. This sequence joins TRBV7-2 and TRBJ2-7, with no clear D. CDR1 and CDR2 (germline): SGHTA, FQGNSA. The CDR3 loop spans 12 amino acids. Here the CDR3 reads CASTLEHYEQYF. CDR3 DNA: TGTGCCAGCACCTTAGAACACTACGAGCAGTACTTC.

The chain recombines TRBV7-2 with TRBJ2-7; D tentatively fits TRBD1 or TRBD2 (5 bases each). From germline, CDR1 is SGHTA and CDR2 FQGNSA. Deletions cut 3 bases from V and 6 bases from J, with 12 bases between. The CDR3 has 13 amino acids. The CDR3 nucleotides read TGTGCCAGCAGCTTGGGACCCGTCAGCGAGCAGTACTTC. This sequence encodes CASSLGPVSEQYF.

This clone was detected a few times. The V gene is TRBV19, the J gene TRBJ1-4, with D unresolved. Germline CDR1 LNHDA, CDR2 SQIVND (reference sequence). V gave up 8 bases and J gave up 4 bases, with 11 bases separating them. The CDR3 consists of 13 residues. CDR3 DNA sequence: TGTGCCAGTGCTAGGAACAGTAATGAAAAACTGTTTTTT. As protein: CASARNSNEKLFF.

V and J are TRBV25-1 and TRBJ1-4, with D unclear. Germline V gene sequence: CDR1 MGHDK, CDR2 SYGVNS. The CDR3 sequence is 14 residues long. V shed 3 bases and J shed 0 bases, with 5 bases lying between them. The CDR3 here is CASSDEATNEKLFF. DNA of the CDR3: TGTGCCAGCAGTGATGAGGCAACTAATGAAAAACTGTTTTTT.

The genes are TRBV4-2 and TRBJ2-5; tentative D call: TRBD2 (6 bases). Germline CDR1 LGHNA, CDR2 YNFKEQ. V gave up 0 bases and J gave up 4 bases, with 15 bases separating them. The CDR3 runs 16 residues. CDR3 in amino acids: CASSQDSGGSVETQYF. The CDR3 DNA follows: TGTGCCAGCAGCCAAGATTCCGGGGGTTCGGTAGAGACCCAGTACTTC.

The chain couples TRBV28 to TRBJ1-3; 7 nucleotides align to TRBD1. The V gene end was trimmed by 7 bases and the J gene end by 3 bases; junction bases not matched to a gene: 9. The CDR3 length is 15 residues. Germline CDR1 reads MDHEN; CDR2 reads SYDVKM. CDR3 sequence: CASTRQGLGGNTIYF. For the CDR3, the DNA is TGTGCCAGCACCCGACAGGGACTGGGTGGAAACACCATATATTTT.

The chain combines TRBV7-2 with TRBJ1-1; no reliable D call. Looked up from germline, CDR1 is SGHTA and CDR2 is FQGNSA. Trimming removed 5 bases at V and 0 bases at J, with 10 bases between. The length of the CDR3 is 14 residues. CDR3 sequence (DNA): TGTGCCAGCAGCCCGACGGAGCTGAACACTGAAGCTTTCTTT. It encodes CASSPTELNTEAFF.

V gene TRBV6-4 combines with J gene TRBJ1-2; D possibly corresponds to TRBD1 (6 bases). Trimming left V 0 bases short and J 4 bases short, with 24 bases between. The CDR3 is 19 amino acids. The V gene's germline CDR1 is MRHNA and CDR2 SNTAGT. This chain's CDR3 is CASSDSTPPGGPAGYGYTF. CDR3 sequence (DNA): TGTGCCAGCAGTGACTCGACGCCTCCCGGGGGGCCCGCGGGCTATGGCTACACCTTC.

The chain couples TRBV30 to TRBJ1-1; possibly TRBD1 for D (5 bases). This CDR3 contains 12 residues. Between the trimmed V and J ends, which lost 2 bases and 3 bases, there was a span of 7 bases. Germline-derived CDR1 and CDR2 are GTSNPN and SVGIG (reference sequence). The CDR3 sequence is CAWSRGYTEAFF. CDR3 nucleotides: TGTGCCTGGAGTAGGGGCTACACTGAAGCTTTCTTT.

The CDR3: CASTNGYYNEQFF. Here the CDR3 DNA reads TGTGCCAGCACGAACGGGTACTACAATGAGCAGTTCTTC. This sequence joins TRBV11-3 and TRBJ2-1; no firm D call. V lost 7 bases and J lost 3, with 10 bases in between. The CDR3 extends over 13 amino acids. The germline gives CDR1 SGHNT, CDR2 YENEEA.

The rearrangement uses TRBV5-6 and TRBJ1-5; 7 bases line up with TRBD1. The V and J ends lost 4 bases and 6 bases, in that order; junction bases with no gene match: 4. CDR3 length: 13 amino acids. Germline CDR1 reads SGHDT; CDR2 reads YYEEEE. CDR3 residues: CASSPGGGQPQHF. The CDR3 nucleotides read TGTGCCAGCAGCCCAGGGGGGGGTCAGCCCCAGCATTTT.

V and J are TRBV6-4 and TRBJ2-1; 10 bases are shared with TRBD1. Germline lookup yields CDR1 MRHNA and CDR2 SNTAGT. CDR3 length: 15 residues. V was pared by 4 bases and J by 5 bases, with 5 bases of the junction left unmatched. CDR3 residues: CASSVHGTGDNEQFF. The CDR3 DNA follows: TGTGCCAGCAGTGTTCACGGGACAGGGGACAATGAGCAGTTCTTC.

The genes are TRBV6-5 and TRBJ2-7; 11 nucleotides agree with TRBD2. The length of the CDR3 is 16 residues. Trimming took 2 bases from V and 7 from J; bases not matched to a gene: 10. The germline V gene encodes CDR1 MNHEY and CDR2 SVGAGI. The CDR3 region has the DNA TGTGCCAGCAGTTACCCGCTAGCGGGAGGTGGATGGGAGCAGTACTTC. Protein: CASSYPLAGGGWEQYF.

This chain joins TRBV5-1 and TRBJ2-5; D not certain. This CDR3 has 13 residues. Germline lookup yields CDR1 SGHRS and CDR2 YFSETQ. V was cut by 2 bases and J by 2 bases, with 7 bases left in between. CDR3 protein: CASSLGRQETQYF. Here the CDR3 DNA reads TGCGCCAGCAGCTTAGGCAGACAAGAGACCCAGTACTTC.

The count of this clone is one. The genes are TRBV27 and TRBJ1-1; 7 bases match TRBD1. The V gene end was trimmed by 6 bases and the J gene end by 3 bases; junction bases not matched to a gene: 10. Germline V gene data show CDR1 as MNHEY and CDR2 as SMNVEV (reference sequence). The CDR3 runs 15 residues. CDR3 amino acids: CASRPTGVRYTEAFF. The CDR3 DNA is TGTGCCAGCAGGCCTACAGGGGTCAGGTACACTGAAGCTTTCTTT.

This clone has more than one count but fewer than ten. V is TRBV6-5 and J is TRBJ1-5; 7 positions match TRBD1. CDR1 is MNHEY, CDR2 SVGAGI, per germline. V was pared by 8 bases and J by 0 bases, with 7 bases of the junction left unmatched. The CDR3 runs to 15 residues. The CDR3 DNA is TGTGCCAGCGCACCGGGACAGTATAGCAATCAGCCCCAGCATTTT. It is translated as CASAPGQYSNQPQHF.

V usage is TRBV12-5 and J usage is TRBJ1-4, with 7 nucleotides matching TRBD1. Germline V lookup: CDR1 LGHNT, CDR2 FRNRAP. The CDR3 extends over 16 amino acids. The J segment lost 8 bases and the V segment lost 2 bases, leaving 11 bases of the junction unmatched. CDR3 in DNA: TGTGCTAGTGGTTTGCTTCTCAACAGGGGTGGAGAAAAACTGTTTTTT. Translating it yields CASGLLLNRGGEKLFF. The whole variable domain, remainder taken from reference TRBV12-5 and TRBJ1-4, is DARVTQTPRHKVTEMGQEVTMRCQPILGHNTVFWYRQTMMQGLELLAYFRNRAPLDDSGMPKDRFSAEMPDATLATLKIQPSEPRDSAVYFCASGLLLNRGGEKLFFGSGTQLSVL.

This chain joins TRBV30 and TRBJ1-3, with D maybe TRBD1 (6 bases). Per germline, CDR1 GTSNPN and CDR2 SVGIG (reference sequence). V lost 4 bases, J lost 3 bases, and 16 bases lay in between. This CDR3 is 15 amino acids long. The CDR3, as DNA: TGTGCCTGGACCCGAACAGGGTATTATGGAAACACCATATATTTT. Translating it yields CAWTRTGYYGNTIYF. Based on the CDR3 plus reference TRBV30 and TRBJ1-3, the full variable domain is SQTIHQWPATLVQPVGSPLSLECTVEGTSNPNLYWYRQAAGRGLQLLFYSVGIGQISSEVPQNLSASRPQDRQFILSSKKLLLSDSGFYLCAWTRTGYYGNTIYFGEGSWLTVV.

CDR3 sequence: CASSSGLAPEQYF. DNA of the CDR3: TGTGCCAGCAGCTCGGGACTAGCCCCCGAGCAGTACTTC. The chain joins TRBV13 to TRBJ2-7; TRBD2 aligns across 9 bases. Germline CDR1 reads PRHDT; CDR2 reads FYEKMQ (reference sequence). The CDR3 has 13 residues. The V and J ends lost 4 bases and 6 bases, in that order; junction bases with no gene match: 4.

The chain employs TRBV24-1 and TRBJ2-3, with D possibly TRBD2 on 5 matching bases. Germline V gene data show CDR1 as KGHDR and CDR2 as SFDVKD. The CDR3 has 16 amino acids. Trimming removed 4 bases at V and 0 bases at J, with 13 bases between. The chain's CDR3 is CATSDTTPGSTDTQYF. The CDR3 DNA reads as TGTGCCACCAGTGACACCACGCCGGGGAGCACAGATACGCAGTATTTT.